Detailed here is one T cell receptor beta chain. Its antigen is not known. The data were obtained in a study of CD8+CD57+ T cells in acquired aplastic anemia. Overall study context: Sorted CD4+ and CD8+ cell DNA averaged roughly 3.2 ug. Overall study results and limits: Patients and controls shared 25 to 30 CD8+ CDR3 sequences, highly expressed in patients.

Genomic DNA served as template for TCR beta VDJ and CDR3 profiling. TCRdb used MiXCR to reprocess the reads, holding one entry per CDR3 protein. Among about 98,000 distinct CDR3 sequences listed, roughly 70% were seen once. Individuals selected for sequencing had exhibited CD8+CD57+ cell expansion on flow cytometry. A severe acquired aplastic anemia diagnosis applied to all patients. Patients were therapy-naive when their blood was sampled. The germline gives CDR1 SQVTM, CDR2 ANQGSEA. Germline trimming cut 5 bases from V and 3 bases from J; bases unmatched to any gene: 5. The CDR3 contains 14 residues.

The chain links TRBV29-1 to TRBJ1-1, with 11 bases matching TRBD1. This clonotype originated in a human donor with aplastic anemia. Sequencing used sorted CD4+, CD8+, or CD8+CD57+ T cells (not recorded which) from PBMCs. The CDR3 region is CSVHGQGADTEAFF. As DNA, the CDR3 is TGCAGCGTTCATGGACAGGGGGCGGACACTGAAGCTTTCTTT.